This TCR beta chain stems from a study of neurological immune-mediated disorders (dated by TCRdb to the late 2010s). Concerning the study at large: Of the roughly 35 multiple sclerosis patients, 31 had relapsing-remitting MS and 3 had secondary progressive MS. Peripheral blood TCR-beta repertoires from patients with HTLV-I-associated myelopathy (HAM/TSP), patients with multiple sclerosis, and healthy controls were compared in the study using UMI-based sequencing. The approximately 98 TCR-beta libraries included longitudinal samples, technical triplicates and paired sorted CD4+ and CD8+ T-cell subsets alongside PBMC samples. Of the 68 subjects in the cohort, roughly 14 were HAM/TSP patients, some 34 were multiple sclerosis patients, and approximately 20 were healthy controls. General findings and caveats noted by the study authors: TCR clonal expansion was highest in HAM/TSP patients and lowest in MS patients, with MS patients falling below even healthy controls. In a phylogenetic analysis, the repertoires of 18 out of 34 MS patients fell into a single cluster of related CDR3 sequences, pointing to a possible signature at the repertoire level. The MS cluster showed no association with clinical or MRI features, and the authors stated that larger cohorts are needed. Across subjects, expanded clones never shared an identical CDR3 amino acid sequence, which suggests that the TCR-beta repertoires in every group were private.

Trimming accounts for 0 bases at V and 7 bases at J, while the number of junction bases matched to no gene is 6. Counted from cysteine to phenylalanine, this CDR3 has 15 amino acids. Just CDR3 DNA is preserved here, 45 bases in frame from base 1. Sequences SGHKS (CDR1) and YYEKEE (CDR2) are obtained from the germline V gene (reference sequence). cDNA synthesis used template-switch 5'RACE with a primer carrying a 10-nucleotide random unique molecular identifier tagging each TCR transcript. Every sequencing run yielded over 160 million TCR-beta sequences covering 15-18 subjects. Total RNA was extracted with the RNeasy kit. The KAPA Real-time Library Amplification kit was used to amplify TCR-beta VDJ regions with primers targeting the TCR constant region and the 5'RACE anchor. Sample indexes and Illumina adaptors were added in a first PCR, after which library yield was increased in a second PCR. The roughly 650 bp TCR product was size-selected on a 2% E-gel SizeSelection system after Ampure bead purification. Before pooling, library quality was assessed on a Bioanalyzer, concentration was determined with Qubit, and library quantification was performed with the Kapa Library Quantification kit. An Illumina HiSeq 2500 was used to sequence the libraries paired-end at 2 x 150 bp. To increase sequence diversity, about 23-30% phiX was spiked into each library pool. The study's own analysis went as follows. Quality-filtered reads were processed with the UMI-based MiGEC pipeline, and over 75% of raw TCR sequences were removed by the MiGEC pipeline during error correction. IMGT germline references were used for alignment of VDJ genes, and clonotypes were defined by a unique CDR3 amino acid sequence together with V-J genes. VDJtools evaluated clonal expansion, Shannon diversity and CDR3 relatedness (CalcPairwiseDistances, ClusterSamples); CLCbio workbench built phylogenetic trees. Expanded clones were defined as having at least 8 unique UMIs, based on coefficient-of-variation modelling across technical triplicates. Starting from the raw public reads, TCRdb applied fastp trimming at Q25, assembled clones with MiXCR and retained in-frame beta chains. Entries that share a CDR3 protein sequence are merged under the most common genes and DNA. TCRdb assigned the V and J calls; the authors' analysis was not used. This sample holds about 48,000 distinct CDR3 sequences; about 2% were observed only once. Jointly, the top ten make up roughly 2.1% of the sample.

This clonotype was detected many times. No cognate antigen has been identified for it. No clone much larger than this one lies a single base away; base qualities are absent. For unsorted PBMC libraries, 2 million PBMCs were used after storage in RNAlater at -80 degrees C until RNA extraction. The multiple sclerosis patients were enrolled in a US clinical protocol that used magnetic resonance imaging to evaluate disease progression. Peripheral blood was subjected to Ficoll-Hypaque density gradient centrifugation to isolate PBMCs, which were then cryopreserved in liquid nitrogen. Sequencing input: PBMCs. The chain links TRBV5-5 with TRBJ1-5, and 8 bases in between align with TRBD1. The receptor was derived from a woman between 40 and 50 years old with multiple sclerosis. The CDR3: CASSLGQGAGQPQHF. The DNA sequence reads TGTGCCAGCAGCTTGGGGCAGGGGGCAGGGCAGCCCCAGCATTTT.